One sample yielded the 15 T cell receptor beta chains listed below, sequenced in a study of human T cells and chemical hapten exposure. TCRdb itself ran the RACE reads through MiXCR, one entry per CDR3 protein. This sample has tens of thousands of distinct CDR3 sequences, with around 9.5% found just once. Time point reported: patch test 2, 6 weeks after DPC sensitization. Treatment indicated: therapeutic diphenylcyclopropenone sensitization with weekly scalp DPC. Sequencing used whole blood, obtained in connection with sensitization to the hapten diphenylcyclopropenone (DPC). Receptors originate from a woman aged 45-65 years with alopecia areata. Some clones in this sample may be carry-over from other donors' samples.

For the CDR3, the DNA is TGTGCCAGCAGTTTAGTGGCAGCGAGCACAGATACGCAGTATTTT. Translating it yields CASSLVAASTDTQYF. This chain links TRBV27 with TRBJ2-3; no firm D call. V lost 2 bases to trimming and J lost 0 bases, with 9 bases between them. This CDR3 is built from 15 residues. Germline CDR1 MNHEY, CDR2 SMNVEV (reference sequence).

The V and J genes are TRBV9 and TRBJ2-1; D ambiguous. The CDR3 sequence is 14 residues long. V shed 0 bases and J shed 2 bases, with 6 bases lying between them. Germline loops: CDR1 SGDLS, CDR2 YYNGEE. CDR3 in amino acids: CASSVDPTYNEQFF. DNA of the CDR3: TGTGCCAGCAGCGTAGACCCAACCTACAATGAGCAGTTCTTC.

This clonotype has only a few counts. The gene calls are TRBV7-6 and TRBJ2-5, with TRBD2 matching 9 bases. CDR3 size: 14 residues. The V and J ends lost 4 bases and 1 base, in that order; junction bases with no gene match: 1. Per the germline V gene, CDR1 is SGHVS and CDR2 is FNYEAQ. In DNA form, the CDR3 reads TGTGCCAGCAGCTGGACTAGCGTCCAAGAGACCCAGTACTTC. Its protein product is CASSWTSVQETQYF.

CDR3 amino acids: CASSSRLAGVVVDEQFF. The CDR3 region has the DNA TGTGCCAGCAGTTCGCGACTAGCGGGGGTAGTAGTCGATGAGCAGTTCTTC. This rearrangement joins TRBV28 to TRBJ2-1; TRBD2 matches 12 bases. CDR1 and CDR2 (germline): MDHEN, SYDVKM. The CDR3 loop spans 17 amino acids. The V and J ends lost 4 bases and 8 bases, in that order; junction bases with no gene match: 12.

This clonotype was seen more than once but under ten times. The V gene is TRBV7-2, the J gene TRBJ1-2; D gene unclear. The CDR3 has 15 amino acids. Germline V gene data show CDR1 as SGHTA and CDR2 as FQGNSA. V was shortened by 0 bases and J by 0 bases, with 8 bases between the two germline ends. The DNA for the CDR3 is TGTGCCAGCAGCTTAGCAGGGTCCTCTAACTATGGCTACACCTTC. Residues: CASSLAGSSNYGYTF.

This clonotype was seen many times. The CDR3 nucleotides are TGTGCCAGCAGCTTAGAGCGCGGGACTCGGAAGCGGGACTACGAGCAGTACTTC. Amino acids: CASSLERGTRKRDYEQYF. J is TRBJ2-7 and V is TRBV7-9; 7 nucleotides align to TRBD2. The CDR3 length is 18 residues. The germline V gene encodes CDR1 SEHNR and CDR2 FQNEAQ (reference sequence). V trimming: 1 base; J trimming: 3 bases; junction bases outside the gene matches: 15.

In this sample, this clonotype turned up many times. This chain's CDR3 is CASSPNSPGGLYEQYF. CDR3 nucleotides: TGTGCCAGCAGCCCGAATTCGCCGGGAGGTCTTTACGAGCAGTACTTC. This rearrangement joins TRBV7-2 to TRBJ2-7; 7 nucleotides align to TRBD2. The CDR3 contains 16 residues. Germline values: CDR1 SGHTA, CDR2 FQGNSA. Unmatched junction bases numbered 14, after V lost 5 bases and J lost 4 bases. Complete variable domain (other parts from reference TRBV7-2 and TRBJ2-7): GAGVSQSPSNKVTEKGKDVELRCDPISGHTALYWYRQSLGQGLEFLIYFQGNSAPDKSGLPSDRFSAERTGGSVSTLTIQRTQQEDSAVYLCASSPNSPGGLYEQYFGPGTRLTVT.

V usage is TRBV11-2 and J usage is TRBJ2-2; possibly TRBD1 or TRBD2 for D (5 bases each). There are 15 residues in the CDR3. Germline CDR1 and CDR2: SGHAT and FQNNGV. Trimming cost V 4 bases and J 2 bases, with 11 bases left between them. The CDR3 coding sequence is TGTGCCAGCAGCTACTGGGGACCTAACACCGGGGAGCTGTTTTTT. Protein product: CASSYWGPNTGELFF. Variable domain in full (rest from reference TRBV11-2 and TRBJ2-2): EAGVAQSPRYKIIEKRQSVAFWCNPISGHATLYWYQQILGQGPKLLIQFQNNGVVDDSQLPKDRFSAERLKGVDSTLKIQPAKLEDSAVYLCASSYWGPNTGELFFGEGSRLTVL.

Ten or more counts support this clonotype. The chain employs TRBV4-2 and TRBJ1-5; D perhaps matches TRBD1 (5 bases). V was cut by 0 bases and J by 4 bases, with 10 bases left in between. Germline V gene sequence: CDR1 LGHNA, CDR2 YNFKEQ. This CDR3 is 15 amino acids long. CDR3 nucleotides: TGTGCCAGCAGCCAAGATCCGACAGTAAATCAGCCCCAGCATTTT. Residues: CASSQDPTVNQPQHF.

This rearrangement joins TRBV6-5 to TRBJ1-1, with D hard to call. The CDR3 is 14 amino acids. Germline assignment: CDR1 MNHEY and CDR2 SVGAGI. The V end lost 2 bases, the J end lost 2 bases, and 9 bases lay between the germline ends. This CDR3 reads CASSYMEFNTEAFF. In DNA, the CDR3 is TGTGCCAGCAGTTACATGGAATTTAACACTGAAGCTTTCTTT.

The chain employs TRBV7-8 and TRBJ2-3; 7 bases align to TRBD1. V lost 4 bases, J lost 4 bases, and 8 bases stayed unmatched. The germline V gene has CDR1 SGHVS and CDR2 FQNEAQ. CDR3 length equals 15 residues. CDR3: CASSYDRVWADTQYF. The DNA of the CDR3 is TGTGCCAGCAGCTACGACAGGGTTTGGGCAGATACGCAGTATTTT.

The chain has TRBV28 and TRBJ2-7; D gene unclear. Germline CDR1 and CDR2: MDHEN and SYDVKM. Trimming stripped 5 bases from V and 2 bases from J, with 7 bases between. The CDR3 spans 12 residues. This CDR3 reads CASSPNTYEQYF. The DNA for the CDR3 is TGTGCCAGCAGTCCAAATACCTACGAGCAGTACTTC.

V is TRBV29-1 and J is TRBJ2-2, with D maybe TRBD1 (6 bases). The CDR3 runs to 14 residues. V lost 4 bases, J lost 1 base, and 10 bases lay in between. In germline, CDR1 is SQVTM, CDR2 ANQGSEA. The CDR3, as DNA: TGCAGCGTTGGGGGGCGACAGAACACCGGGGAGCTGTTTTTT. Translation: CSVGGRQNTGELFF.

This clonotype appeared a few times. CDR3 region: CASSFGTDDHYTF. The CDR3 region has the DNA TGTGCCAGCAGCTTCGGAACCGATGACCACTACACCTTC. This chain links TRBV11-2 with TRBJ1-2; D is undetermined. Germline CDR1 and CDR2: SGHAT and FQNNGV. The CDR3 extends over 13 amino acids. Between the trimmed V and J ends, which lost 3 bases and 10 bases, there was a span of 15 bases.

This clonotype was observed a handful of times. V is TRBV20-1 and J is TRBJ1-2, with 9 bases that match TRBD1. This CDR3 spans 13 amino acids. Losses at the gene ends were 4 bases for V and 4 bases for J; bases not matched to a gene: 4. CDR1 and CDR2 (germline): DFQATT, SNEGSKA (reference sequence). In DNA form, the CDR3 reads TGCAGTGCTAAGGACAGGGGCATCTATGGCTACACCTTC. It encodes CSAKDRGIYGYTF.